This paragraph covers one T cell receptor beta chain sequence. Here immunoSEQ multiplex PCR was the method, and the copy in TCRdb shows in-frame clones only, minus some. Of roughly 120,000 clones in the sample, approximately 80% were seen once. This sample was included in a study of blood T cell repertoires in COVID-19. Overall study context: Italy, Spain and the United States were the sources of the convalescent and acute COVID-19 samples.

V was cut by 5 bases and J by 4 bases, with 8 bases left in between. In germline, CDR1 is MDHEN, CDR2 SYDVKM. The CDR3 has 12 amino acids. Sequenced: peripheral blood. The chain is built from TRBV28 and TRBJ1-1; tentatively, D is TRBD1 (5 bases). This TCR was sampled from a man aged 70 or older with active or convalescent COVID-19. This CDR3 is CASSITGTEAFF. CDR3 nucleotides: TGTGCCAGCAGTATCACAGGCACTGAAGCTTTCTTT.